These 26 T cell receptor beta chains originate from one sample sequenced in a study of regulatory T cells in long-lasting Graves disease (dated by TCRdb to the early 2020s). The time point label of this sample denotes: newly diagnosed GD, antithyroid drugs for less than 3 months. For both TCR sequencing and RNA sequencing, RNA was extracted from PBMCs using TRIzol. The library came from multiplex PCR. Sequencing instrument: Illumina HiSeq 4000. iRepertoire HTBI primers and Arm-PCR amplification of CDR3 regions were used to construct TCR beta libraries. Clones were called with MiXCR by TCRdb after fastp trimmed the public reads at Q25, and only in-frame beta chains were retained. Rows matching on CDR3 protein sequence are summarized as one entry with the most common DNA and genes. The sample includes 350,000 to 500,000 distinct CDR3 sequences, with about 16% observed a single time. The ten biggest clones cover under 30% of the sample.

This same sample was also taken into another study, of T cells in Graves' hyperthyroidism and ophthalmopathy.

Sequencing used peripheral blood mononuclear cells (PBMCs), obtained at new diagnosis, from a patient treated with antithyroid drugs. The receptor source for this set is a woman aged 18-30 years with Graves disease. Donor details come from another sample of the same person, matched by shared clones.

The chain combines TRBV7-2 with TRBJ2-7; 10 positions match TRBD2. The CDR3 is 16 residues long. In germline, CDR1 is SGHTA, CDR2 FQGNSA. V lost 3 bases, J lost 6 bases, and 11 bases stayed unmatched. The CDR3 reads CASSLHSSGSSPEQYF. The CDR3 DNA follows: TGTGCCAGCAGCTTGCACTCTAGCGGGAGTTCCCCCGAGCAGTACTTC.

There are many counts of this clonotype. The gene calls are TRBV18 and TRBJ1-5, with a tentative D call TRBD1 (5 bases). The CDR3 is 15 amino acids. Germline V gives CDR1 KGHSH, CDR2 LQKENI. V was pared by 2 bases and J by 1 base, with 9 bases between. The CDR3 coding sequence is TGTGCCAGCTCACCATTCGGGGCGAGCAATCAGCCCCAGCATTTT. This gives the protein CASSPFGASNQPQHF.

This clonotype was counted between two and nine times. The V and J genes are TRBV6-1 and TRBJ2-3, with D perhaps TRBD2 (5 bases). CDR1 is MNHNS and CDR2 is SASEGT in the germline V gene. The CDR3 consists of 13 residues. Trimming stripped 7 bases from V and 5 bases from J, with 13 bases between. Here the CDR3 reads CASKVGRGDTQYF. CDR3 in DNA: TGTGCCAGCAAAGTAGGCCGGGGAGATACGCAGTATTTT.

Notes on this clonotype: A much bigger clone sits one base away, suggesting this may be a read error. The chain recombines TRBV11-3 with TRBJ2-1; D is uncertain. This CDR3 comprises 10 residues. CDR1 and CDR2 (germline): SGHNT, YENEEA. The V and J ends lost 4 bases and 10 bases respectively, with 5 bases between them. The DNA of the CDR3 is TGTGCCAGCAGCTACTACGAGCAGTTCTTC. It yields the protein CASSYYEQFF.

Only a few counts were recorded for this clonotype. This chain links TRBV6-1 with TRBJ2-1; 8 nucleotides line up with TRBD2. Germline CDR1 is MNHNS and CDR2 is SASEGT. V dropped 1 base and J dropped 9; count of bases not matched to a gene: 5. The CDR3 consists of 14 residues. CDR3 bases: TGTGCCAGCAGTGAAGGGACTAGCCACCGTGAGCAGTTCTTC. It is translated as CASSEGTSHREQFF.

This clonotype was counted at least ten times. This chain joins TRBV7-2 and TRBJ2-7; 7 nucleotides match TRBD2. The V and J ends lost 7 bases and 1 base, in that order; junction bases with no gene match: 10. The CDR3 sequence is 15 residues long. Per the germline V gene, CDR1 is SGHTA and CDR2 is FQGNSA. CDR3 DNA: TGTGCCAGCATGATAGGGGCGGGAGCATCCTACGAGCAGTACTTC. It is translated as CASMIGAGASYEQYF.

This clonotype appeared many times. CDR3 in amino acids: CASSSGQGLGTDTQYF. Written as DNA, the CDR3 is TGTGCCAGCAGCTCGGGACAGGGGCTTGGCACAGATACGCAGTATTTT. V and J are TRBV11-3 and TRBJ2-3; 10 positions match TRBD1. This CDR3 spans 16 amino acids. The J segment lost 1 base and the V segment lost 4 bases, leaving 5 bases of the junction unmatched. The germline CDR1 and CDR2 sequences are SGHNT and YENEEA.

This clonotype appeared many times. V and J are TRBV6-2 or TRBV6-3 and TRBJ2-3; D uncertain. CDR1 MNHEY and CDR2 SVGEGT come from the germline V gene. V lost 6 bases to trimming and J lost 0 bases, with 13 bases between them. CDR3 length equals 15 residues. CDR3 sequence reads: CASSRSLASTDTQYF. CDR3 sequence (DNA): TGTGCCAGCAGCAGGAGCTTGGCTAGCACAGATACGCAGTATTTT.

The V call is TRBV2, the J call TRBJ1-5; a weak D match, TRBD1 (6 bases). Germline V gene data show CDR1 as SNHLY and CDR2 as FYNNEI. The CDR3 totals 16 residues. V lost 3 bases to trimming and J lost 5 bases, with 17 bases between them. CDR3 DNA: TGTGCCAGCAGTGAGGGGGGCAGGAGAAACGATCAGCCCCAGCATTTT. This translates into CASSEGGRRNDQPQHF.

This clonotype was detected many times. The rearrangement joins TRBV28 to TRBJ2-3, with 12 positions matching TRBD2. The length of the CDR3 is 15 residues. Unmatched junction bases numbered 1, after V lost 4 bases and J lost 2 bases. Germline-derived CDR1 and CDR2 are MDHEN and SYDVKM. The CDR3 sequence: CASSWTSGDTDTQYF. In DNA form, the CDR3 reads TGTGCCAGCAGTTGGACTAGCGGGGACACAGATACGCAGTATTTT. The full variable domain, completed using reference TRBV28 and TRBJ2-3, is DVKVTQSSRYLVKRTGEKVFLECVQDMDHENMFWYRQDPGLGLRLIYFSYDVKMKEKGDIPEGYSVSREKKERFSLILESASTNQTSMYLCASSWTSGDTDTQYFGPGTRLTVL.

This rearrangement joins TRBV28 to TRBJ1-6, with D possibly being TRBD1 (5 bases). The V gene's germline CDR1 is MDHEN and CDR2 SYDVKM. The ends were cut back, 8 bases at V and 10 bases at J, with 21 bases in the middle. The CDR3 has 15 amino acids. The CDR3 sequence is CASGGLTGSGSPLHF. DNA for the CDR3: TGTGCCAGCGGGGGTCTTACGGGCAGCGGATCACCCCTCCACTTT. The variable domain in full, with the rest retrieved from reference TRBV28 and TRBJ1-6, is DVKVTQSSRYLVKRTGEKVFLECVQDMDHENMFWYRQDPGLGLRLIYFSYDVKMKEKGDIPEGYSVSREKKERFSLILESASTNQTSMYLCASGGLTGSGSPLHFGNGTRLTVT.

This clonotype was detected many times. The chain carries TRBV6-2 or TRBV6-3 and TRBJ2-1, with a weak D call TRBD1 (5 bases). Germline CDR1 is MNHEY and CDR2 is SVGEGT. V lost 0 bases and J 7 bases, leaving 19 bases between the germline ends. This CDR3 region has 17 residues. The CDR3 DNA is TGTGCCAGCAGTTACTCGAGACGCGGACACATGAAAAATGAGCAGTTCTTC. Its translation: CASSYSRRGHMKNEQFF.

Many counts were recorded for this clonotype. The rearrangement joins TRBV4-1 to TRBJ2-1; possibly TRBD2 for D (6 bases). The V gene lost 0 bases and the J gene lost 3 bases, with 15 bases spanning the gap. Germline lookup yields CDR1 MGHRA and CDR2 YSYEKL. This CDR3 spans 17 amino acids. CDR3 sequence: CASSQDGLPGDYNEQFF. The CDR3, as DNA: TGCGCCAGCAGCCAAGATGGTCTTCCGGGGGACTACAATGAGCAGTTCTTC.

The table lists this clonotype with many counts. V is TRBV20-1 and J is TRBJ2-7, with 8 nucleotides matching TRBD2. The junction had 10 bases not matched to a gene; V was cut back by 0 bases and J by 3 bases. The CDR3 extends over 16 amino acids. Per germline, CDR1 DFQATT and CDR2 SNEGSKA (reference sequence). The CDR3 is CSARELRSGDVYEQYF. The CDR3, as DNA: TGCAGTGCTAGAGAGCTACGTAGCGGGGACGTCTACGAGCAGTACTTC.

This clonotype was seen repeatedly, ten times or more. The gene calls are TRBV20-1 and TRBJ1-1; 8 bases line up with TRBD1. Germline V CDR1 and CDR2: DFQATT, SNEGSKA (reference sequence). The CDR3 totals 15 residues. The ends lost 6 bases at V and 4 bases at J; junction bases unmatched: 13. This chain's CDR3 is CSAESPTGAGTEAFF. The CDR3 DNA sequence: TGCAGTGCCGAGAGCCCGACAGGGGCAGGCACTGAAGCTTTCTTT.

This clonotype was recorded many times. V usage is TRBV19 and J usage is TRBJ1-2; a possible D gene is TRBD1 (5 bases). Between the trimmed V and J ends, which lost 5 bases and 2 bases, there was a span of 12 bases. The CDR3 loop spans 14 amino acids. Per the germline V gene, CDR1 is LNHDA and CDR2 is SQIVND (reference sequence). CDR3 bases: TGTGCCAGTAGTTGGGACGGGGTCAACTATGGCTACACCTTC. It is translated as CASSWDGVNYGYTF.

The chain carries TRBV4-2 and TRBJ2-3; perhaps TRBD2 as D (6 bases). With the DNA end fitting TRBJ2-7 better, the J assignment may be wrong. CDR1 is LGHNA and CDR2 is YNFKEQ in the germline V gene. This CDR3 is built from 17 residues. CDR3 sequence (DNA): TGTGCCAGCAGCCAAGGAGACCGGGAGTGGGTCCCGGATGAGCAGTACTTC. Protein product: CASSQGDREWVPDEQYF.

This chain links TRBV12-3 or TRBV12-4 with TRBJ2-6; D gene ambiguous. V was clipped by 7 bases and J by 0 bases, with 7 bases between them. This CDR3 spans 14 amino acids. The CDR3 nucleotides read TGTGCCAGCAATTATCACTCTGGGGCCAACGTCCTGACTTTC. Translating it yields CASNYHSGANVLTF.

The chain has TRBV7-2 and TRBJ2-2; no firm D call. The CDR3 runs to 15 residues. Germline-derived CDR1 and CDR2 are SGHTA and FQGNSA. The ends were cut back, 7 bases at V and 0 bases at J, with 12 bases in the middle. CDR3 coding DNA: TGTGCCAGCACCCGCCGGTTCGCGAACACCGGGGAGCTGTTTTTT. Amino acids: CASTRRFANTGELFF. The whole variable domain, remainder taken from reference TRBV7-2 and TRBJ2-2, is GAGVSQSPSNKVTEKGKDVELRCDPISGHTALYWYRQSLGQGLEFLIYFQGNSAPDKSGLPSDRFSAERTGGSVSTLTIQRTQQEDSAVYLCASTRRFANTGELFFGEGSRLTVL.

J is TRBJ2-1 and V is TRBV20-1, with 13 bases that match TRBD2. CDR1 DFQATT and CDR2 SNEGSKA come from the germline V gene (reference sequence). The length of the CDR3 is 16 residues. V lost 6 bases to trimming and J lost 5 bases; unmatched junction nucleotides: 10. CDR3 coding DNA: TGCAGTGCCGGTAGCGGACTAGCGGGAGTCCACAATGAGCAGTTCTTC. Protein sequence: CSAGSGLAGVHNEQFF.

There are a few counts of this clonotype. The rearrangement uses TRBV20-1 and TRBJ2-5; 9 bases map to TRBD1. The CDR3 has 15 amino acids. Trimming at V came to 8 bases and at J to 3 bases, leaving 13 bases not matched to a gene. CDR1 and CDR2 from the germline V gene are DFQATT and SNEGSKA (reference sequence). The CDR3 region has the DNA TGCAGTCCCTCCCGGGACAGGGATTTTGAAGAGACCCAGTACTTC. It specifies CSPSRDRDFEETQYF.

This chain links TRBV24-1 with TRBJ2-3, with TRBD1 matching over 9 bases. CDR1 KGHDR and CDR2 SFDVKD come from the germline V gene. After removal of 9 bases from V and 3 bases from J, the junction contained 12 bases not matched to a gene. The CDR3 is 16 amino acids. The CDR3 here is CATGNTGTGLTDTQYF. For the CDR3, the DNA is TGTGCCACCGGAAATACCGGGACAGGGTTGACAGATACGCAGTATTTT.

This clonotype has ten or more counts. Here the CDR3 reads CASSFEGWQPQHF. The CDR3 coding sequence is TGTGCCAGCAGCTTCGAGGGCTGGCAGCCCCAGCATTTT. The chain couples TRBV7-2 to TRBJ1-5; D is undetermined. Germline V gives CDR1 SGHTA, CDR2 FQGNSA. Trimming shortened V by 3 bases and J by 7 bases, and 10 bases separated the two germline ends. The CDR3 sequence is 13 residues long.

This clonotype has just a few counts. This chain links TRBV7-8 with TRBJ2-7, with 11 positions matching TRBD2. Germline values: CDR1 SGHVS, CDR2 FQNEAQ. This CDR3 is 13 amino acids long. V lost 4 bases to trimming and J lost 6 bases; unmatched junction nucleotides: 2. In nucleotides, the CDR3 is TGTGCCAGCAGCTCTGGACTAGCGGGCGAGCAGTACTTC. Its translation is CASSSGLAGEQYF.

This clonotype came up many times. V usage is TRBV7-2 and J usage is TRBJ2-5, with TRBD2 matching 12 bases. V lost 3 bases and J lost 4; bases outside the gene matches: 9. The V gene's germline CDR1 is SGHTA and CDR2 FQGNSA. This CDR3 has 17 amino acids. The CDR3 region is CASSFERLAGVVETQYF. As DNA, the CDR3 is TGTGCCAGCAGCTTCGAACGACTAGCGGGAGTGGTAGAGACCCAGTACTTC.

This clonotype was detected ten times or more. This chain joins TRBV14 and TRBJ2-7; D is unclear. CDR1 and CDR2 (germline): SGHDN, FVKESK. The germline V and J ends were trimmed by 0 bases and 3 bases, with 15 bases remaining between them. CDR3 size: 16 residues. The CDR3 DNA follows: TGTGCCAGCAGCCAAGATCTGTTAGTCAATGGCTACGAGCAGTACTTC. Its protein product is CASSQDLLVNGYEQYF. Using reference TRBV14 and TRBJ2-7 for the parts outside the CDR3, the full variable domain is EAGVTQFPSHSVIEKGQTVTLRCDPISGHDNLYWYRRVMGKEIKFLLHFVKESKQDESGMPNNRFLAERTGGTYSTLKVQPAELEDSGVYFCASSQDLLVNGYEQYFGPGTRLTVT.